The rows below give T cell receptor beta chains drawn from one sample of a study of somatic mutations in cytotoxic T cells in rheumatoid arthritis. The method was immunoSEQ multiplex PCR; TCRdb's version includes in-frame clones alone and lacks a portion of them. Of 18,000 or so clones in the sample, less than 85% were seen once. What was sequenced was CD8+ T cells sorted from blood. These receptors originate from a woman aged 60-75 years in good health. The CDR3 runs from the conserved cysteine through the conserved F or W. D genes are given only for firm matches. Expanded clones get a size class; other rows say once, few or many, or leave the size out.

V	D	J	size	CDR3	DNA
TRBV27	.	TRBJ2-5	.	CASSPPGSQETQYF	TGTGCCAGCAGTCCCCCGGGATCCCAAGAGACCCAGTACTTC
TRBV7-6	.	TRBJ2-7	.	CASSLEAGSYYEQYF	TGTGCCAGCAGCTTAGAAGCGGGCAGCTACTACGAGCAGTACTTC
TRBV10-3	.	TRBJ2-1	.	CAISVVGVWDNEQFF	TGTGCCATCAGTGTCGTAGGAGTCTGGGACAATGAGCAGTTCTTC
TRBV2	TRBD2	TRBJ2-3	.	CASIGTSGRTDTQYF	TGTGCCAGCATCGGGACTAGCGGCCGCACAGATACGCAGTATTTT
TRBV5-6	.	TRBJ2-5	.	CASSRAGGQETQYF	TGTGCCAGCAGCCGGGCAGGGGGGCAAGAGACCCAGTACTTC
TRBV7-9	TRBD1	TRBJ1-1	.	CASSLARTGDTEAFF	TGTGCCAGCAGCTTAGCCCGGACAGGTGACACTGAAGCTTTCTTT
TRBV6-1	.	TRBJ2-7	.	CASSEAPTVSYEQYF	TGTGCCAGCAGTGAAGCTCCCACGGTTTCCTACGAGCAGTACTTC
TRBV9	TRBD1	TRBJ1-4	.	CASSVARGVNEKLFF	TGTGCCAGCAGCGTAGCCAGGGGGGTTAATGAAAAACTGTTTTTT
TRBV9	.	TRBJ1-5	.	CASSAGASNQPQHF	TGTGCCAGCAGCGCGGGAGCCAGCAATCAGCCCCAGCATTTT
TRBV5-1	.	TRBJ2-1	.	CASSLNNEQFF	TGCGCCAGCAGCCTAAACAATGAGCAGTTCTTC
TRBV5-8	.	TRBJ2-7	.	CASSLAAAGPPYEQYF	TGTGCCAGCAGCTTGGCGGCAGCAGGCCCCCCCTACGAGCAGTACTTC
TRBV5-5	.	TRBJ1-5	.	CASSPDETFEPQHF	TGTGCCAGCAGCCCGGATGAGACTTTTGAGCCCCAGCATTTT
TRBV11-2	TRBD1	TRBJ1-6	few	CASSLDRQGANSPLHF	TGTGCCAGCAGCTTAGATCGGCAGGGGGCCAATTCACCCCTCCACTTT
TRBV5-5	.	TRBJ1-5	.	CASSGGSPSNQPQHF	TGTGCCAGCAGCGGCGGGAGTCCCAGCAATCAGCCCCAGCATTTT
TRBV6-5	.	TRBJ2-3	.	CASSRDARGNTQYF	TGTGCCAGCAGCCGCGACGCCAGGGGAAATACGCAGTATTTT
TRBV5-5	TRBD2	TRBJ2-5	.	CASRVEGLAKETQYF	TGTGCCAGCAGGGTCGAGGGACTAGCGAAAGAGACCCAGTACTTC
TRBV7-2	.	TRBJ2-7	.	CASSLDPGATYEQYF	TGTGCCAGCAGCTTAGATCCCGGGGCCACGTACGAGCAGTACTTC
TRBV29-1	.	TRBJ2-7	.	CSVPGLGYEQYF	TGCAGCGTTCCAGGCTTGGGCTACGAGCAGTACTTC
TRBV2	.	TRBJ1-4	.	CASSERERVGEKLFF	TGTGCCAGCAGTGAGCGGGAAAGGGTGGGGGAAAAACTGTTTTTT
TRBV5-6	TRBD1	TRBJ1-2	.	CASSRQTGDGYTF	TGTGCCAGCAGCCGCCAAACAGGGGATGGCTACACCTTC
TRBV5-4	TRBD1	TRBJ2-7	.	CASSLGRGSYEQYF	TGTGCCAGCAGCTTAGGCAGGGGGTCCTACGAGCAGTACTTC
TRBV9	TRBD2	TRBJ2-1	.	CASSREREVSSYNEQFF	TGTGCCTCAAGCAGGGAGCGGGAGGTGAGCTCCTACAATGAGCAGTTCTTC
TRBV27	TRBD2	TRBJ2-7	few	CASSFTAGGSYEQYF	TGTGCCAGCAGTTTTACAGCGGGAGGATCCTACGAGCAGTACTTC
TRBV6-6	.	TRBJ1-2	.	CASSYDRGGRRGYTF	TGTGCCAGCAGTTACGATCGTGGGGGGCGCCGCGGCTACACCTTC
TRBV25-1	.	TRBJ2-5	.	CASTGETQYF	TGTGCCAGCACCGGAGAGACCCAGTACTTC
TRBV29-1	.	TRBJ2-1	.	CSGEEGSEQFF	TGCAGCGGTGAGGAGGGGAGTGAGCAGTTCTTC
TRBV7-9	.	TRBJ1-2	few	CASSQSEDQEHGYTF	TGTGCCAGCAGCCAGAGCGAAGACCAAGAGCATGGCTACACCTTC
TRBV7-9	TRBD1	TRBJ1-2	.	CASSHSGGDYDYTF	TGTGCCAGCAGCCATTCAGGGGGCGACTACGACTACACCTTC
TRBV29-1	TRBD1	TRBJ2-7	.	CSVALGQGVYEQYF	TGCAGCGTTGCCCTCGGACAGGGGGTTTACGAGCAGTACTTC
TRBV27	.	TRBJ1-2	.	CASSFSQDINYGYTF	TGTGCCAGCAGTTTTAGTCAGGACATTAACTATGGCTACACCTTC
TRBV7-7	TRBD2	TRBJ2-5	.	CASSRRPERGYQETQYF	TGTGCCAGCAGCCGAAGACCCGAGCGGGGCTACCAAGAGACCCAGTACTTC
TRBV5-4	.	TRBJ1-1	.	CASSMRTENTEAFF	TGTGCCAGCAGCATGCGGACAGAAAACACTGAAGCTTTCTTT
TRBV4-1	.	TRBJ2-7	few	CASSQGRGAYEQYF	TGCGCCAGCAGCCAAGGAAGGGGGGCCTACGAGCAGTACTTC
TRBV21-1	.	TRBJ1-1	.	CASSTHRMNTEAFF	TGTGCCAGCAGCACCCACAGGATGAACACTGAAGCTTTCTTT
TRBV5-1	TRBD1	TRBJ2-5	.	CASSGPGGQETQYF	TGCGCCAGCAGCGGCCCAGGGGGCCAAGAGACCCAGTACTTC
TRBV7-9	.	TRBJ2-1	.	CASSLMKSNEQFF	TGTGCCAGCAGCTTAATGAAGAGCAATGAGCAGTTCTTC